This is a list of T cell receptor beta chains from one sample in a study of early stage breast cancer tumors. Sequencing used immunoSEQ multiplex PCR; TCRdb keeps in-frame clones, though not all of them. In the table there are some 8,000 clones, 70% to 80% of which are singletons. The specimen was normal breast tissue next to the tumor. All receptors derive from a person in their 60s with breast cancer. The CDR3 runs from the conserved cysteine through the conserved F or W. Each record gives: D gene, clone size, J gene, V gene, CDR3 protein, CDR3 DNA. A D gene is named only where the DNA matches it firmly. Not every row has a clone size; where given, it reads once, few, many or a size class.

>TRBD1|.|TRBJ1-3|TRBV5-4
CASSRAGTGVAGNTIYF
TGTGCCAGCAGCAGAGCCGGGACAGGGGTGGCTGGAAACACCATATATTTT
>.|.|TRBJ2-3|TRBV5-1
CASSLLVSGTDTQYF
TGCGCCAGCAGCTTGTTGGTTAGCGGCACAGATACGCAGTATTTT
>TRBD2|.|TRBJ2-3|TRBV9
CASSAPTSGGEDTQYF
TGTGCCAGCAGCGCCCCAACTAGCGGGGGTGAAGATACGCAGTATTTT
>TRBD1|.|TRBJ1-1|TRBV29-1
CSVNDRVAEAFF
TGCAGCGTTAATGACAGGGTCGCTGAAGCTTTCTTT
>TRBD1|.|TRBJ1-5|TRBV6-6
CASSYTTGGNQPQHF
TGTGCCAGCAGTTACACGACAGGGGGCAATCAGCCCCAGCATTTT
>.|once|TRBJ2-1|TRBV20-1
CSAREGASEFF
TGCAGTGCTAGAGAGGGGGCTAGCGAGTTCTTC
>.|few|TRBJ1-2|TRBV6-5
CASSYSIQGLYGYTF
TGTGCCAGCAGTTACTCGATTCAGGGTTTGTATGGCTACACCTTC
>TRBD2|.|TRBJ2-1|TRBV5-1
CASSFGGEYNEQFF
TGCGCCAGCAGCTTTGGGGGGGAGTACAATGAGCAGTTCTTC
>.|.|TRBJ1-4|TRBV7-9
CASSLHSTNEKLFF
TGTGCCAGCAGCTTACACTCAACTAATGAAAAACTGTTTTTT
>.|.|TRBJ2-2|TRBV18
CASSPVTMAGVNTGELFF
TGTGCCAGCTCACCAGTTACTATGGCGGGCGTAAACACCGGGGAGCTGTTTTTT
>.|.|TRBJ2-1|TRBV9
CASSEGNGNEQFF
TGTGCCAGCTCGGAGGGGAACGGCAATGAGCAGTTCTTC
>.|.|TRBJ2-3|TRBV5-8
CASSKGPRATDTQYF
TGTGCCAGCAGCAAGGGACCCCGAGCCACAGATACGCAGTATTTT
>.|.|TRBJ1-1|TRBV18
CASSPRQALNTEAFF
TGTGCCAGCTCACCAAGGCAGGCTTTGAACACTGAAGCTTTCTTT
>TRBD1|.|TRBJ2-2|TRBV10-3
CAISEGTGWTGELFF
TGTGCCATCAGTGAAGGGACAGGGTGGACCGGGGAGCTGTTTTTT
>.|.|TRBJ1-3|TRBV4-1
CASSQAAGSSGNTIYF
TGCGCCAGCAGCCAGGCTGCAGGTAGCTCTGGAAACACCATATATTTT
>TRBD2|.|TRBJ2-3|TRBV7-9
CASSWPPRTSREDTQYF
TGTGCCAGCAGCTGGCCCCCCCGGACTAGTCGGGAAGATACGCAGTATTTT
>TRBD1|.|TRBJ2-5|TRBV7-9
CASSLRQGAGETQYF
TGTGCCAGCAGCTTACGACAGGGGGCCGGAGAGACCCAGTACTTC
>.|once|TRBJ1-6|TRBV2
CASSQVGGYYNSPLHF
TGTGCCAGCAGTCAGGTGGGCGGCTACTATAATTCACCCCTCCACTTT
>.|.|TRBJ1-5|TRBV11-3
CASSLDCRINQPQHF
TGTGCCAGCAGCTTAGATTGCAGGATTAATCAGCCCCAGCATTTT
>.|.|TRBJ2-7|TRBV6-5
CASRSPYANEQYF
TGTGCCAGCAGATCCCCCTACGCTAACGAGCAGTACTTC
>TRBD1|.|TRBJ1-1|TRBV27
CASSYRGRDTEAFF
TGTGCCAGCAGTTACAGGGGGCGGGACACTGAAGCTTTCTTT
>TRBD2|.|TRBJ2-3|TRBV5-1
CASSFTGLAGGFVDTQYF
TGCGCCAGCAGCTTCACGGGACTAGCGGGGGGATTCGTCGATACGCAGTATTTT
>.|few|TRBJ2-3|TRBV5-1
CASSFGQGGTDTQYF
TGCGCCAGCAGCTTTGGCCAAGGGGGCACAGATACGCAGTATTTT
>TRBD1|once|TRBJ1-1|TRBV6-5
CASSSVTGGGAFF
TGTGCCAGCAGTAGTGTGACAGGGGGGGGAGCTTTCTTT
>TRBD1|.|TRBJ2-1|TRBV29-1
CSHPGGRTYNEQFF
TGCAGCCATCCAGGGGGACGGACCTACAATGAGCAGTTCTTC
>TRBD1|.|TRBJ1-2|TRBV16
CASSQSQGTGPKDGYTF
TGTGCCAGCAGCCAATCTCAGGGGACAGGGCCTAAGGATGGCTACACCTTC
>.|.|TRBJ1-3|TRBV28
CASQDRTSGNTIYF
TGTGCCAGCCAAGACAGGACATCGGGAAACACCATATATTTT
>.|.|TRBJ2-1|TRBV18
CASSPRIQNLGNEQFF
TGTGCCAGCTCACCGAGGATCCAAAACTTAGGGAATGAGCAGTTCTTC
>.|.|TRBJ1-4|TRBV18
CASSPNRNEKLFF
TGTGCCAGCTCACCAAACAGGAATGAAAAACTGTTTTTT
>.|.|TRBJ1-1|TRBV5-1
CAAASGLTNEAFF
TGCGCCGCGGCCTCGGGGCTGACAAATGAAGCTTTCTTT
>TRBD1|.|TRBJ1-1|TRBV13
CASSFTSTGGGTEAFF
TGTGCCAGCAGCTTCACGTCGACAGGGGGAGGCACTGAAGCTTTCTTT
>.|.|TRBJ2-3|TRBV4-1
CASSIYPTDTQYF
TGCGCCAGCAGCATATACCCGACGGATACGCAGTATTTT
>.|.|TRBJ2-1|TRBV9
CASSVDGARGQFF
TGTGCCAGCAGCGTAGATGGAGCTCGGGGGCAGTTCTTC
>.|.|TRBJ1-2|TRBV16
CASSQYRGLHYGYTF
TGTGCCAGCAGCCAATATCGGGGGCTTCACTATGGCTACACCTTC
>TRBD2|.|TRBJ2-3|TRBV5-4
CASSLKREISDTQYF
TGTGCCAGCAGCTTGAAGCGGGAAATTTCAGATACGCAGTATTTT
>.|.|TRBJ2-5|TRBV6-1
CASSGHGGQETQYF
TGTGCCAGCAGTGGACACGGGGGCCAAGAGACCCAGTACTTC
>TRBD2|.|TRBJ2-1|TRBV19
CASSLTSGSGEQFF
TGTGCCAGTAGCCTCACTAGCGGGAGTGGCGAGCAGTTCTTC
>.|medium-sized|TRBJ1-5|TRBV5-4
CASSYGNQPQHF
TGTGCCAGCAGCTACGGCAATCAGCCCCAGCATTTT
>.|.|TRBJ1-2|TRBV28
CASSYPGSYGYTF
TGTGCCAGCAGTTACCCGGGATCCTATGGCTACACCTTC
>.|.|TRBJ2-6|TRBV7-9
CASSRPQGTGANVLTF
TGTGCCAGCAGCCGGCCTCAGGGAACCGGGGCCAACGTCCTGACTTTC
>.|.|TRBJ2-1|TRBV25-1
CASSDREAYNEQFF
TGTGCCAGCAGTGACCGGGAAGCCTACAATGAGCAGTTCTTC
>TRBD1|.|TRBJ1-5|TRBV28
CASSLRGTAYSNQPQHF
TGTGCCAGCAGTTTGCGGGGGACAGCGTATAGCAATCAGCCCCAGCATTTT
>.|.|TRBJ2-2|TRBV19
CASNPRTGELFF
TGTGCCAGTAACCCCCGTACCGGGGAGCTGTTTTTT
>.|.|TRBJ2-7|TRBV9
CASSPLLEPSYEQYF
TGTGCCAGCAGCCCTCTTCTTGAGCCCTCCTACGAGCAGTACTTC
>.|.|TRBJ1-2|TRBV7-8
CASTQTSLRHGYTF
TGTGCCAGCACCCAAACCTCCCTGAGGCATGGCTACACCTTC
>.|.|TRBJ1-3|TRBV9
CASSAPQRTSGNTIYF
TGTGCCAGCAGCGCACCCCAACGGACCTCTGGAAACACCATATATTTT
>.|.|TRBJ1-5|TRBV4-2
CASSPGEGRQFQPQHF
TGTGCCAGCAGCCCGGGAGAGGGCCGACAGTTTCAGCCCCAGCATTTT
>.|.|TRBJ1-6|TRBV6-5
CASSTGYNSPLHF
TGTGCCAGCAGTACTGGGTATAATTCACCCCTCCACTTT
>TRBD1|.|TRBJ1-1|TRBV6-1
CASSTTDRGSEAFF
TGTGCCAGCAGCACTACGGACAGGGGTTCTGAAGCTTTCTTT
>TRBD2|.|TRBJ2-2|TRBV6-5
CASSLAGGPTGELFF
TGTGCCAGCAGTCTAGCGGGAGGGCCCACCGGGGAGCTGTTTTTT
>.|.|TRBJ2-2|TRBV2
CASIGGQRAGELFF
TGTGCCAGCATCGGGGGGCAGAGGGCCGGGGAGCTGTTTTTT
>.|.|TRBJ2-5|TRBV5-1
CASSLGVSNSQETQYF
TGCGCCAGCAGCTTGGGAGTTTCAAATTCACAAGAGACCCAGTACTTC
>.|.|TRBJ1-1|TRBV5-4
CASSLPKTRNTEAFF
TGTGCCAGCAGCTTGCCAAAAACCAGGAACACTGAAGCTTTCTTT
>.|.|TRBJ1-1|TRBV29-1
CSVDDRNGNEAFF
TGCAGCGTGGATGACAGGAATGGGAATGAAGCTTTCTTT